This T cell receptor beta chain is drawn from a study of memory CD8 T cells in hepatitis C reinfection. This table comes from immunoSEQ multiplex PCR, and its TCRdb copy is limited to in-frame clones, with some not included. Of 45,000 to 65,000 clones in the sample, around 92% were seen once. Germline CDR1 and CDR2: SGHRS and YFSETQ. The CDR3 runs 15 residues. Time point in this sample: pre-reinfection, 55 to 20 weeks before reinfection detection. No in vitro expansion preceded TCR sequencing of the sorted cells. The sequenced sample consisted of naive CD8+ T cells sorted from blood. The origin of this receptor is a man younger than 35 with hepatitis C virus infection. This chain joins TRBV5-1 and TRBJ2-5, with D possibly matching TRBD1 (6 bases). The tail of the sequence fits TRBJ2-7 better, so the J call may be wrong. The CDR3 DNA is TGCGCCAGCAGCCCTGGTGGGGGCGAACCCTACGAGCAGTACTTC. Protein sequence: CASSPGGGEPYEQYF.